What follows are 22 T cell receptor beta chains derived from one specimen sequenced in a study of blood T cell repertoires in COVID-19. TCRdb keeps only in-frame clones here, not all; method: immunoSEQ multiplex PCR. The sample has about 140,000 clones, around 83% seen once. The sample comprised peripheral blood. Every receptor here comes from an older woman with acute or convalescent COVID-19.

The chain uses TRBV30 and TRBJ2-2; D might be TRBD2 (5 bases). The CDR3 covers 15 residues. Germline V lookup: CDR1 GTSNPN, CDR2 SVGIG (reference sequence). Trimming stripped 1 base from V and 7 bases from J, with 16 bases between. CDR3 residues: CAWSGLAGSSGELFF. CDR3 DNA: TGTGCCTGGAGTGGGCTAGCCGGCTCCAGCGGGGAGCTGTTTTTT.

The V gene is TRBV7-9, the J gene TRBJ1-6; TRBD1 agrees at 7 bases. The CDR3 spans 16 residues. The junction had 10 bases not matched to a gene; V was cut back by 2 bases and J by 9 bases. Germline assignment: CDR1 SEHNR and CDR2 FQNEAQ (reference sequence). Here the CDR3 reads CASSLRQGGQISPLHF. The CDR3 DNA reads TGTGCCAGCAGCTTACGACAGGGTGGCCAGATTTCACCCCTCCACTTT.

The chain combines TRBV9 with TRBJ2-1, with TRBD2 matching over 7 bases. This CDR3 is 16 amino acids long. The ends lost 0 bases at V and 5 bases at J; junction bases unmatched: 8. Germline loops: CDR1 SGDLS, CDR2 YYNGEE. This chain's CDR3 is CASSVAIAGGDNEQFF. For the CDR3, the DNA is TGTGCCAGCAGCGTAGCTATAGCGGGTGGGGACAATGAGCAGTTCTTC.

The genes are TRBV5-1 and TRBJ2-6; TRBD1 might be the D (6 bases). Germline V gene data show CDR1 as SGHRS and CDR2 as YFSETQ. The V end was cut by 5 bases, the J end by 3 bases, with 12 bases between. The CDR3 contains 15 residues. The CDR3 DNA reads TGCGCCAGCAGAGTGCCAGGGGATGGGGCCAACGTCCTGACTTTC. Translated: CASRVPGDGANVLTF.

This chain uses TRBV2 with TRBJ2-5; 7 bases map to TRBD1. Unmatched junction bases numbered 4, after V lost 6 bases and J lost 0 bases. The CDR3 length is 14 residues. The germline CDR1 and CDR2 sequences are SNHLY and FYNNEI. CDR3 coding DNA: TGTGCCAGCAGCTACAGGGGATACCAAGAGACCCAGTACTTC. Residues: CASSYRGYQETQYF.

The V and J genes are TRBV9 and TRBJ2-7, with a weak D call TRBD1 (6 bases). This CDR3 region has 13 residues. In germline, CDR1 is SGDLS, CDR2 YYNGEE. V lost 0 bases to trimming and J lost 6 bases, with 10 bases between them. The CDR3 DNA reads as TGTGCCAGCAGCGTAGCATTCAGGGGCGAGCAGTACTTC. This encodes CASSVAFRGEQYF.

The chain is built from TRBV6-5 and TRBJ2-7; tentatively, D is TRBD1 (5 bases). The CDR3 spans 15 residues. V was cut by 5 bases and J by 5 bases, with 19 bases left in between. Germline V gene data show CDR1 as MNHEY and CDR2 as SVGAGI. This CDR3 is CASSLYLGRAHEQYF. CDR3 DNA sequence: TGTGCCAGCAGTCTCTACTTGGGCAGGGCCCACGAGCAGTACTTC.

The rearrangement uses TRBV5-4 and TRBJ2-7; 9 positions agree with TRBD2. V dropped 5 bases and J dropped 0; count of bases not matched to a gene: 6. CDR3 size: 15 residues. The germline gives CDR1 SGHNT, CDR2 YYREEE (reference sequence). CDR3 loop: CASRGGLASSYEQYF. In nucleotides, the CDR3 is TGTGCCAGCAGGGGGGGACTAGCCTCCTCCTACGAGCAGTACTTC.

The chain joins TRBV2 to TRBJ1-2, with TRBD1 matching over 9 bases. V trimming: 6 bases; J trimming: 3 bases; junction bases outside the gene matches: 11. Per germline, CDR1 SNHLY and CDR2 FYNNEI. CDR3 length: 16 residues. The CDR3: CASSLARTGVYYGYTF. The CDR3 bases are TGTGCCAGCAGCCTAGCACGGACAGGGGTGTACTATGGCTACACCTTC.

V and J are TRBV29-1 and TRBJ2-3; 12 nucleotides agree with TRBD2. The CDR3 extends over 14 amino acids. CDR1 SQVTM and CDR2 ANQGSEA come from the germline V gene. With V trimmed by 6 bases and J by 6 bases, 7 bases remained unmatched. This CDR3 reads CSVPSGGAWDTQYF. The CDR3 DNA follows: TGCAGCGTCCCTAGCGGGGGGGCTTGGGATACGCAGTATTTT.

This rearrangement joins TRBV29-1 to TRBJ2-3; D might be TRBD1 (6 bases). The CDR3 loop spans 16 amino acids. V was trimmed by 0 bases and J by 0 bases, leaving 13 bases between them. The germline V gene has CDR1 SQVTM and CDR2 ANQGSEA. CDR3 coding DNA: TGCAGCGTTGAAGACGAGGACAGTTCGAGCACAGATACGCAGTATTTT. This translates into CSVEDEDSSSTDTQYF.

This chain uses TRBV6-2 or TRBV6-3 with TRBJ2-3; D might be TRBD1 (6 bases). The V and J ends lost 6 bases and 8 bases respectively, with 15 bases between them. This CDR3 is built from 13 residues. Germline CDR1 is MNHEY and CDR2 is SVGEGT. The CDR3 bases are TGTGCCAGCAGCTCGGGTGTAGGGGGTACGCAGTATTTT. Its translation is CASSSGVGGTQYF.

The chain uses TRBV12-3 or TRBV12-4 and TRBJ1-1; D not resolved. The CDR3 is 13 residues long. V was shortened by 3 bases and J by 0 bases, with 5 bases between the two germline ends. The CDR3 loop reads CASSFGMNTEAFF. The CDR3 nucleotides read TGTGCCAGCAGTTTCGGGATGAACACTGAAGCTTTCTTT.

Written as DNA, the CDR3 is TGTGCCAGCAGCACGCTACAGGGGCGGAACACTGAAGCTTTCTTT. Residues: CASSTLQGRNTEAFF. This sequence joins TRBV21-1 and TRBJ1-1; the DNA was not used to check the table's D call, TRBD1. TRBV21-1 is flagged as a pseudogene. CDR3 size: 15 residues.

The J gene is TRBJ2-2, the V gene TRBV7-2, with 7 positions matching TRBD2. Germline lookup yields CDR1 SGHTA and CDR2 FQGNSA. Losses at the gene ends were 5 bases for V and 4 bases for J; bases not matched to a gene: 7. The CDR3 is 15 amino acids. CDR3 loop: CASSPMRGSTGELFF. Here the CDR3 DNA reads TGTGCCAGCAGCCCTATGCGGGGGAGCACCGGGGAGCTGTTTTTT.

The chain uses TRBV5-4 and TRBJ2-5, with D hard to call. The CDR3 contains 12 residues. V was clipped by 5 bases and J by 0 bases, with 5 bases between them. Per the germline V gene, CDR1 is SGHNT and CDR2 is YYREEE (reference sequence). The CDR3 region has the DNA TGTGCCAGCAGACGGGACCAAGAGACCCAGTACTTC. Translating it yields CASRRDQETQYF.

V and J are TRBV7-3 and TRBJ2-4, with 7 bases fitting TRBD1. The length of the CDR3 is 15 residues. Germline CDR1 SGHTA, CDR2 FQGTGA. V lost 3 bases, J lost 7 bases, and 9 bases stayed unmatched. The CDR3 DNA follows: TGTGCCAGCAGCTTTCCGGGACAGCGAGGGAACATTCAGTACTTC. Its protein is CASSFPGQRGNIQYF. Full variable domain (outside the CDR3, taken from reference TRBV7-3 and TRBJ2-4): GAGVSQTPSNKVTEKGKYVELRCDPISGHTALYWYRQSLGQGPEFLIYFQGTGAADDSGLPNDRFFAVRPEGSVSTLKIQRTERGDSAVYLCASSFPGQRGNIQYFGAGTRLSVL.

The rearrangement links TRBV3-1 (or the pseudogene TRBV3-2) to TRBJ2-7, with TRBD1 matching 9 bases. V was clipped by 10 bases and J by 4 bases; unmatched bases: 14. The CDR3 sequence is 15 residues long. The germline CDR1 and CDR2 sequences are LGHDT and YNNKEL (reference sequence). The CDR3 region is CATQLGQGGFYEQYF. The DNA of the CDR3 is TGTGCCACCCAACTGGGACAGGGAGGCTTTTACGAGCAGTACTTC.

This clone was observed a few times. The CDR3 loop is CASGRAPNYEQYF. DNA of the CDR3: TGTGCCAGCGGCAGGGCACCCAACTACGAGCAGTACTTC. The chain combines TRBV6-5 with TRBJ2-7, with D perhaps TRBD1 (5 bases). CDR1 is MNHEY and CDR2 is SVGAGI in the germline V gene. The CDR3 is 13 amino acids. V was clipped by 8 bases and J by 3 bases, with 14 bases between them.

This clone was observed a single time. The rearrangement joins TRBV28 to TRBJ2-5; 9 bases agree with TRBD2. The germline CDR1 and CDR2 sequences are MDHEN and SYDVKM. The CDR3 extends over 16 amino acids. The V and J ends lost 4 bases and 2 bases, in that order; junction bases with no gene match: 8. The CDR3 sequence is CASSSPWRGGQETQYF. The CDR3 DNA reads as TGTGCCAGCAGTTCCCCTTGGCGGGGGGGACAAGAGACCCAGTACTTC.

The gene calls are TRBV4-3 and TRBJ2-2; 7 bases are shared with TRBD2. The germline CDR1 and CDR2 sequences are LGHNA and YSLEER. The CDR3 is made up of 17 amino acids. V gave up 0 bases and J gave up 3 bases; unmatched junction bases: 7. The CDR3 loop is CASSQDRAGSDTGELFF. CDR3 DNA: TGCGCCAGCAGCCAAGATCGAGCGGGGTCAGACACCGGGGAGCTGTTTTTT.

This clone was found once. V is TRBV7-9 and J is TRBJ2-1; the match to TRBD2 covers 13 bases. With 5 bases clipped from V and 4 bases from J, the junction kept 8 bases outside the gene matches. Germline V gives CDR1 SEHNR, CDR2 FQNEAQ (reference sequence). The CDR3 totals 17 residues. CDR3 loop: CASSGARLAGGYNEQFF. CDR3 DNA sequence: TGTGCCAGCAGCGGGGCCCGACTAGCGGGGGGTTACAATGAGCAGTTCTTC. Full variable domain (outside the CDR3, taken from reference TRBV7-9 and TRBJ2-1): DTGVSQNPRHKITKRGQNVTFRCDPISEHNRLYWYRQTLGQGPEFLTYFQNEAQLEKSRLLSDRFSAERPKGSFSTLEIQRTEQGDSAMYLCASSGARLAGGYNEQFFGPGTRLTVL.